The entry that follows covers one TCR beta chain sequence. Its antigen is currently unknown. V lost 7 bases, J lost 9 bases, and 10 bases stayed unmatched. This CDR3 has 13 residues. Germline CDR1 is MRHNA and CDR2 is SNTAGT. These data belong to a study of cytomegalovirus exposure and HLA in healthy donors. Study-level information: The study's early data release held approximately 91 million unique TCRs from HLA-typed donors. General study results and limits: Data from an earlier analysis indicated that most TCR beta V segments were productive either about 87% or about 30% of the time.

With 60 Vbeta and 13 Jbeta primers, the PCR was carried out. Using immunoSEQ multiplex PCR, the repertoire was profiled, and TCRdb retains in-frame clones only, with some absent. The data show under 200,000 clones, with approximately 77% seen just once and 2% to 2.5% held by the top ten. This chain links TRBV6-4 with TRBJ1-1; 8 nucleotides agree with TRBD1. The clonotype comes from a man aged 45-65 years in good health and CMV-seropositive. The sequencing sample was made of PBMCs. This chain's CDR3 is CASTPGQGAKAFF. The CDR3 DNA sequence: TGTGCCAGCACCCCGGGGCAGGGGGCGAAAGCTTTCTTT.